This is a list of T cell receptor beta chains from one sample in a study of regulatory T cells in long-lasting Graves disease. One entry per CDR3 protein, called by TCRdb with MiXCR from the multiplex PCR reads. Among hundreds of thousands of distinct CDR3 sequences listed, about 16% were seen once. The sample also formed part of further work on T cells in Graves' hyperthyroidism and ophthalmopathy.

Sequenced material: peripheral blood mononuclear cells (PBMCs), taken at new diagnosis, from a patient treated with antithyroid drugs. Receptors originate from a young man with Graves disease. Each CDR3 is given with its conserved first and last residue. D genes are given only for firm matches. Rows may omit the clone size; those that give it use once, few, many or a size class.

j_gene: TRBJ2-1
v_gene: TRBV20-1
abundance: -
d_gene: TRBD2
CDR3aa: CSARDQNSWGLVANEQFF
CDR3nt: TGCAGTGCTAGAGATCAGAATAGTTGGGGACTAGTCGCCAATGAGCAGTTCTTC

j_gene: TRBJ1-5
v_gene: TRBV6-1
abundance: many
d_gene: -
CDR3aa: CASSRDGNYNQPQHF
CDR3nt: TGTGCCAGCAGTAGGGACGGGAATTACAATCAGCCCCAGCATTTT

j_gene: TRBJ1-5
v_gene: TRBV20-1
abundance: -
d_gene: -
CDR3aa: CSANPGVGRPRLTQHF
CDR3nt: TGCAGTGCGAACCCCGGGGTGGGGCGCCCTAGGCTAACCCAGCATTTT

j_gene: TRBJ1-2
v_gene: TRBV2
abundance: -
d_gene: TRBD1
CDR3aa: CASSTGGSNYGHTF
CDR3nt: TGTGCCAGCAGTACAGGGGGATCTAACTATGGCCACACCTTC

j_gene: TRBJ2-1
v_gene: TRBV2
abundance: -
d_gene: -
CDR3aa: CASSSPGGSSYNEQFF
CDR3nt: TGTGCCAGCAGCTCCCCGGGTGGGAGCTCCTACAATGAGCAGTTCTTC

j_gene: TRBJ1-1
v_gene: TRBV30
abundance: -
d_gene: -
CDR3aa: CAAGVGRGAFF
CDR3nt: TGTGCCGCAGGGGTGGGGCGTGGAGCTTTCTTT

j_gene: TRBJ2-1
v_gene: TRBV6-1
abundance: many
d_gene: -
CDR3aa: CASSEVLSRGDEQFF
CDR3nt: TGTGCCAGCAGTGAAGTTCTCAGTAGGGGGGATGAGCAGTTCTTC

j_gene: TRBJ1-5
v_gene: TRBV28
abundance: few
d_gene: -
CDR3aa: CASSLWERPQHF
CDR3nt: TGTGCCAGCAGTTTATGGGAACGGCCCCAGCATTTT

j_gene: TRBJ1-1
v_gene: TRBV2
abundance: many
d_gene: TRBD1
CDR3aa: CASRGQGWASTEAFF
CDR3nt: TGTGCCAGCAGGGGACAGGGCTGGGCCTCCACTGAAGCTTTCTTT

j_gene: TRBJ2-5
v_gene: TRBV28
abundance: few
d_gene: TRBD1
CDR3aa: CASKEPGQIYF
CDR3nt: TGTGCCAGCAAGGAACCGGGACAGATTTACTTC

j_gene: TRBJ2-7
v_gene: TRBV2
abundance: many
d_gene: -
CDR3aa: CASSGDIYEQYF
CDR3nt: TGTGCCAGCAGTGGGGACATCTACGAGCAGTACTTC

j_gene: TRBJ2-1
v_gene: TRBV19
abundance: -
d_gene: TRBD2
CDR3aa: CASLSAGGGNEQFF
CDR3nt: TGTGCCAGTTTGTCTGCGGGAGGGGGCAATGAGCAGTTCTTC

j_gene: TRBJ1-5
v_gene: TRBV6-1
abundance: few
d_gene: -
CDR3aa: CASSGAEIGNQPQHF
CDR3nt: TGTGCCAGCAGTGGGGCTGAAATAGGGAATCAGCCCCAGCATTTT

j_gene: TRBJ2-7
v_gene: TRBV28
abundance: many
d_gene: -
CDR3aa: CASSLYFGSRAAEQYF
CDR3nt: TGTGCCAGCAGTTTATACTTTGGTTCAAGAGCGGCCGAGCAGTACTTC

j_gene: TRBJ2-1
v_gene: TRBV12-3/TRBV12-4
abundance: many
d_gene: -
CDR3aa: CASNRGVDNEQFF
CDR3nt: TGTGCCAGCAACCGCGGGGTTGACAATGAGCAGTTCTTC

j_gene: TRBJ1-2
v_gene: TRBV6-1
abundance: -
d_gene: -
CDR3aa: CASSRPGTRNYGYTF
CDR3nt: TGTGCCAGCAGCCGACCCGGGACAAGAAATTATGGCTACACCTTC

j_gene: TRBJ1-2
v_gene: TRBV3-1
abundance: -
d_gene: -
CDR3aa: CASSQGGTGGYTF
CDR3nt: TGTGCCAGCAGCCAAGGGGGGACGGGGGGCTACACCTTC

j_gene: TRBJ1-1
v_gene: TRBV3-1
abundance: many
d_gene: -
CDR3aa: CASSRGARGSEAFF
CDR3nt: TGTGCCAGCAGCCGGGGAGCCCGGGGGTCTGAAGCTTTCTTT

j_gene: TRBJ2-5
v_gene: TRBV20-1
abundance: -
d_gene: TRBD1
CDR3aa: CSATPGTDSQETQYF
CDR3nt: TGCAGTGCTACACCCGGGACAGATAGTCAAGAGACCCAGTACTTC

j_gene: TRBJ2-5
v_gene: TRBV4-2
abundance: -
d_gene: -
CDR3aa: CASSQVTGNQETQYF
CDR3nt: TGTGCCAGCAGCCAAGTAACAGGCAACCAAGAGACCCAGTACTTC

j_gene: TRBJ1-5
v_gene: TRBV19
abundance: -
d_gene: -
CDR3aa: CASSIGTNQPQHF
CDR3nt: TGTGCCAGTAGTATCGGGACAAATCAGCCCCAGCATTTT

j_gene: TRBJ2-2
v_gene: TRBV12-3/TRBV12-4
abundance: many
d_gene: -
CDR3aa: CASAPSAGELFF
CDR3nt: TGTGCCAGCGCCCCGTCGGCCGGGGAGCTGTTTTTT

j_gene: TRBJ2-1
v_gene: TRBV6-4
abundance: -
d_gene: TRBD2
CDR3aa: CASSDLRGDEQFF
CDR3nt: TGTGCCAGCAGTGACCTGCGGGGGGATGAGCAGTTCTTC

j_gene: TRBJ2-7
v_gene: TRBV6-1
abundance: few
d_gene: -
CDR3aa: CASRRDPTRGYEQYF
CDR3nt: TGTGCCAGCCGTCGGGACCCAACTCGGGGCTACGAGCAGTACTTC

j_gene: TRBJ2-1
v_gene: TRBV7-9
abundance: once
d_gene: TRBD2
CDR3aa: CASSFIGRGGYNEQFF
CDR3nt: TGTGCCAGCAGCTTTATCGGACGGGGGGGATACAATGAGCAGTTCTTC

j_gene: TRBJ1-2
v_gene: TRBV12-3/TRBV12-4
abundance: few
d_gene: -
CDR3aa: CASSLMLGYGYTF
CDR3nt: TGTGCCAGCAGTTTAATGCTCGGCTATGGCTACACCTTC

j_gene: TRBJ2-7
v_gene: TRBV20-1
abundance: few
d_gene: -
CDR3aa: CSATRMAYEQYF
CDR3nt: TGCAGTGCTACGAGGATGGCCTACGAGCAGTACTTC

j_gene: TRBJ1-4
v_gene: TRBV5-1
abundance: few
d_gene: TRBD1
CDR3aa: CASSLGTGATNEKLFF
CDR3nt: TGCGCCAGCAGCTTAGGGACAGGGGCAACTAATGAAAAACTGTTTTTT

j_gene: TRBJ1-1
v_gene: TRBV30
abundance: many
d_gene: -
CDR3aa: CAGWAGGTEAFF
CDR3nt: TGTGCTGGGTGGGCGGGTGGCACTGAAGCTTTCTTT

j_gene: TRBJ2-7
v_gene: TRBV28
abundance: many
d_gene: -
CDR3aa: CASSSQGGEQYF
CDR3nt: TGTGCCAGCAGTTCCCAGGGGGGCGAGCAGTACTTC

j_gene: TRBJ1-4
v_gene: TRBV20-1
abundance: few
d_gene: TRBD1
CDR3aa: CSAGGGTGDEKLFF
CDR3nt: TGCAGTGCCGGGGGGGGGACAGGGGATGAAAAACTGTTTTTT

j_gene: TRBJ1-4
v_gene: TRBV2
abundance: few
d_gene: TRBD1
CDR3aa: CASKGRIGQEKANEKLFF
CDR3nt: TGTGCCAGCAAAGGGCGAATAGGACAGGAGAAGGCTAATGAAAAACTGTTTTTT

j_gene: TRBJ2-7
v_gene: TRBV10-3
abundance: -
d_gene: TRBD1
CDR3aa: CAISGSGTDSYEQYF
CDR3nt: TGTGCCATCAGTGGATCCGGGACAGATTCCTACGAGCAGTACTTC

j_gene: TRBJ1-4
v_gene: TRBV5-1
abundance: many
d_gene: -
CDR3aa: CASSVRTAHEKLFF
CDR3nt: TGCGCCAGCAGCGTCCGGACAGCACATGAAAAACTGTTTTTT

j_gene: TRBJ1-1
v_gene: TRBV3-1
abundance: many
d_gene: TRBD1
CDR3aa: CASRQGAIKDTEAFF
CDR3nt: TGTGCCAGCAGGCAGGGGGCGATTAAGGACACTGAAGCTTTCTTT

j_gene: TRBJ2-3
v_gene: TRBV24-1
abundance: many
d_gene: -
CDR3aa: CATSDSSGPTDTQYF
CDR3nt: TGTGCCACCAGTGATTCCAGCGGGCCCACAGATACGCAGTATTTT

j_gene: TRBJ1-6
v_gene: TRBV9
abundance: -
d_gene: -
CDR3aa: CASSPSQGTNSPLHF
CDR3nt: TGTGCCAGCAGTCCCTCGCAGGGGACTAATTCACCCCTCCACTTT

j_gene: TRBJ2-5
v_gene: TRBV11-2
abundance: many
d_gene: -
CDR3aa: CASSLGGFRETQYF
CDR3nt: TGTGCCAGCAGCTTAGGCGGATTCAGAGAGACCCAGTACTTC

j_gene: TRBJ1-6
v_gene: TRBV6-1
abundance: few
d_gene: -
CDR3aa: CASSEDLGVGNSPLHF
CDR3nt: TGTGCCAGCAGTGAAGATCTAGGGGTTGGAAATTCACCCCTCCACTTT

j_gene: TRBJ2-1
v_gene: TRBV3-1
abundance: few
d_gene: TRBD1
CDR3aa: CASTQGTGPYEQFF
CDR3nt: TGTGCCAGCACCCAAGGGACAGGGCCCTACGAGCAGTTCTTC

j_gene: TRBJ2-7
v_gene: TRBV20-1
abundance: many
d_gene: -
CDR3aa: CSARDGQASYEQYF
CDR3nt: TGCAGTGCTAGAGATGGGCAGGCTTCCTACGAGCAGTACTTC

j_gene: TRBJ2-1
v_gene: TRBV6-1
abundance: many
d_gene: TRBD2
CDR3aa: CASSGPRGAYNEQFF
CDR3nt: TGTGCCAGCAGTGGCCCGCGGGGGGCCTACAATGAGCAGTTCTTC

j_gene: TRBJ2-7
v_gene: TRBV6-1
abundance: few
d_gene: -
CDR3aa: CASSVGPKSYEQYF
CDR3nt: TGTGCCAGCAGTGTCGGACCGAAATCCTACGAGCAGTACTTC

j_gene: TRBJ2-1
v_gene: TRBV20-1
abundance: many
d_gene: TRBD2
CDR3aa: CSATAGVGGNEQFF
CDR3nt: TGCAGTGCTACAGCGGGAGTAGGAGGCAATGAGCAGTTCTTC

j_gene: TRBJ2-6
v_gene: TRBV20-1
abundance: few
d_gene: -
CDR3aa: CSARGSRDGPSGANVLTF
CDR3nt: TGCAGTGCTAGAGGGAGTCGGGACGGGCCCTCTGGGGCCAACGTCCTGACTTTC

j_gene: TRBJ2-5
v_gene: TRBV27
abundance: many
d_gene: TRBD2
CDR3aa: CASSWKPGLAGKETQYF
CDR3nt: TGTGCCAGCAGTTGGAAACCGGGACTAGCGGGAAAGGAGACCCAGTACTTC

j_gene: TRBJ2-5
v_gene: TRBV6-1
abundance: many
d_gene: -
CDR3aa: CASRRDLQETQYF
CDR3nt: TGTGCCAGCAGGCGGGATCTTCAAGAGACCCAGTACTTC

j_gene: TRBJ2-5
v_gene: TRBV29-1
abundance: many
d_gene: TRBD1
CDR3aa: CSVYTGGQETQYF
CDR3nt: TGCAGCGTTTACACAGGGGGACAAGAGACCCAGTACTTC

j_gene: TRBJ2-5
v_gene: TRBV20-1
abundance: many
d_gene: -
CDR3aa: CSPRGSETQYF
CDR3nt: TGCAGCCCTAGGGGATCGGAGACCCAGTACTTC

j_gene: TRBJ1-1
v_gene: TRBV12-3/TRBV12-4
abundance: -
d_gene: -
CDR3aa: CASSPRQAYGYTEAFF
CDR3nt: TGTGCCAGCAGTCCCCGACAGGCCTACGGGTACACTGAAGCTTTCTTT

j_gene: TRBJ2-1
v_gene: TRBV7-9
abundance: -
d_gene: TRBD2
CDR3aa: CASSFSGMGNNEQFF
CDR3nt: TGTGCCAGCAGCTTTAGCGGGATGGGTAACAATGAGCAGTTCTTC

j_gene: TRBJ2-1
v_gene: TRBV4-1
abundance: -
d_gene: TRBD2
CDR3aa: CASRPTRGTPGRSYNEQFF
CDR3nt: TGCGCCAGCAGACCCACGCGGGGGACTCCTGGCCGCTCCTACAATGAGCAGTTCTTC

j_gene: TRBJ2-5
v_gene: TRBV28
abundance: few
d_gene: TRBD2
CDR3aa: CASREGLARETQYF
CDR3nt: TGTGCCAGCAGGGAGGGACTAGCGAGAGAGACCCAGTACTTC

j_gene: TRBJ2-7
v_gene: TRBV2
abundance: many
d_gene: TRBD1
CDR3aa: CASRDRALYEQYF
CDR3nt: TGTGCCAGTCGGGACAGGGCCCTCTACGAGCAGTACTTC

j_gene: TRBJ2-7
v_gene: TRBV6-2/TRBV6-3
abundance: -
d_gene: -
CDR3aa: CASSYSMGGVGQYF
CDR3nt: TGTGCCAGCAGTTACTCGATGGGGGGCGTAGGGCAGTACTTC

j_gene: TRBJ1-4
v_gene: TRBV3-1
abundance: once
d_gene: -
CDR3aa: CASSQEQGRRNEKLFF
CDR3nt: TGTGCCAGCAGCCAAGAACAGGGCAGGAGGAATGAAAAACTGTTTTTT

j_gene: TRBJ2-1
v_gene: TRBV20-1
abundance: many
d_gene: -
CDR3aa: CSASLGPNNEQFF
CDR3nt: TGCAGTGCTAGTCTAGGACCCAACAATGAGCAGTTCTTC